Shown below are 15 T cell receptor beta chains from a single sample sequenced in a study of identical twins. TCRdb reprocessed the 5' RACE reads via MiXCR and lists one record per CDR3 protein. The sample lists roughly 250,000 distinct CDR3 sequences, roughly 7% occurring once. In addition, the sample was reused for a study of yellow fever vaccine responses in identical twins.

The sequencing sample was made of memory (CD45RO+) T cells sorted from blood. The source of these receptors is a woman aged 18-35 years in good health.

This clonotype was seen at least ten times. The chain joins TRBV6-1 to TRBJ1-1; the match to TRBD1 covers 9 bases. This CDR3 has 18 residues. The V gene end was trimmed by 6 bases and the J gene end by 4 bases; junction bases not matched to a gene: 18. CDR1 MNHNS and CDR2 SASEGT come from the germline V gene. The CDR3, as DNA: TGTGCCAGCAGGGACCGACCACCGGGACAGGGACTTCCCACTGAAGCTTTCTTT. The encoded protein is CASRDRPPGQGLPTEAFF.

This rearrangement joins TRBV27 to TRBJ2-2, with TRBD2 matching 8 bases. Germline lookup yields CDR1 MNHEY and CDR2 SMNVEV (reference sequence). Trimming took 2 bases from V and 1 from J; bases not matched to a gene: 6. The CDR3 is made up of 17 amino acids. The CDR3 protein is CASSLKGSGMNTGELFF. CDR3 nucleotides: TGTGCCAGCAGTTTAAAAGGTAGCGGGATGAACACCGGGGAGCTGTTTTTT.

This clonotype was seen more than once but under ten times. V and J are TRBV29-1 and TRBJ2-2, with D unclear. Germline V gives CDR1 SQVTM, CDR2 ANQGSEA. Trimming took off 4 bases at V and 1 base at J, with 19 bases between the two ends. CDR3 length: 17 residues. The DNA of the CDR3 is TGCAGCGTTGTCCCCGAAAATAGTGGAATGAACACCGGGGAGCTGTTTTTT. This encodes CSVVPENSGMNTGELFF.

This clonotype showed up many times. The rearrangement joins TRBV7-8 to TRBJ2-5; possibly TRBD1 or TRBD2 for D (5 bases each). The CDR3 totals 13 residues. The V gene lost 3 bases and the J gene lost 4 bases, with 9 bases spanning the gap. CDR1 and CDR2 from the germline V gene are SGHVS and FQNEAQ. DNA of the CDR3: TGTGCCAGCAGCTTGGGGGTTCGAGAGACCCAGTACTTC. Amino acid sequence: CASSLGVRETQYF.

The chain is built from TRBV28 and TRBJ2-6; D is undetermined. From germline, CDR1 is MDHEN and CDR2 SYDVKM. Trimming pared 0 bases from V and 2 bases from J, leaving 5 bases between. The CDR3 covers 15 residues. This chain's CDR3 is CASSLWLTGANVLTF. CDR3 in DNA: TGTGCCAGCAGTTTATGGTTGACTGGGGCCAACGTCCTGACTTTC.

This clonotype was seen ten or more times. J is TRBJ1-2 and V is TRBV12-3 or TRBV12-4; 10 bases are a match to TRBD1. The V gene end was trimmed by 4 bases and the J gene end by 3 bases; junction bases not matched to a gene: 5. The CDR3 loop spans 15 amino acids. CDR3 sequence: CASSSTTGGDYGYTF. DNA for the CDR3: TGTGCCAGCAGTTCTACGACAGGGGGCGACTATGGCTACACCTTC.

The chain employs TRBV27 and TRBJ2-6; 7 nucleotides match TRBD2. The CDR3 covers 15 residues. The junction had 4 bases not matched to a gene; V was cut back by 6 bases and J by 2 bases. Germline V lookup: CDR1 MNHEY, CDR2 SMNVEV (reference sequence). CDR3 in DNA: TGTGCCAGCAGACCTCGGGGGGCTGGGGCCAACGTCCTGACTTTC. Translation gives CASRPRGAGANVLTF.

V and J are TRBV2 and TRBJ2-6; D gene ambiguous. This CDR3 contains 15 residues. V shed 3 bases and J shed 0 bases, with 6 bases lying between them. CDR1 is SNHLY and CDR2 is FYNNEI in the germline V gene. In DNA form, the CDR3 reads TGTGCCAGCAGTGACCGGTTCTCTGGGGCCAACGTCCTGACTTTC. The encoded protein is CASSDRFSGANVLTF.

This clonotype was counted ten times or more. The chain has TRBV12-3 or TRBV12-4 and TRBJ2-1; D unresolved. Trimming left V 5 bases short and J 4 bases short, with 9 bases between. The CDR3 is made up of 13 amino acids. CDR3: CASSGYGYNEQFF. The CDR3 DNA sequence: TGTGCCAGCAGTGGGTATGGTTACAATGAGCAGTTCTTC.

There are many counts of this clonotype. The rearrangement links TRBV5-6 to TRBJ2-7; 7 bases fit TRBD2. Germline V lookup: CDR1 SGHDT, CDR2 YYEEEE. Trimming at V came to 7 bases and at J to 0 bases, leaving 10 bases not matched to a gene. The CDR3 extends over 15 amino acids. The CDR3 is CASQTVGGNSYEQYF. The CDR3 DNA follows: TGTGCCAGCCAGACGGTCGGGGGGAACTCCTACGAGCAGTACTTC.

CDR3: CASSQATTGVGYGYTF. The CDR3, as DNA: TGTGCCAGCAGCCAAGCCACGACAGGGGTTGGTTATGGCTACACCTTC. The V gene is TRBV3-1, the J gene TRBJ1-2; 8 nucleotides agree with TRBD1. CDR3 length equals 16 residues. The V gene's germline CDR1 is LGHDT and CDR2 YNNKEL (reference sequence). Trimming cost V 1 base and J 5 bases; bases outside gene matches: 9.

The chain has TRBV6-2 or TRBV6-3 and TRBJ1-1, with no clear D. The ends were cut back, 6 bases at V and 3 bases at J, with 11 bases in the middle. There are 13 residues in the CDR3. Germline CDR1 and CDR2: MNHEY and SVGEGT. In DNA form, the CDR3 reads TGTGCCAGCAGCCCCTCTTTGGACACTGAAGCTTTCTTT. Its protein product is CASSPSLDTEAFF.

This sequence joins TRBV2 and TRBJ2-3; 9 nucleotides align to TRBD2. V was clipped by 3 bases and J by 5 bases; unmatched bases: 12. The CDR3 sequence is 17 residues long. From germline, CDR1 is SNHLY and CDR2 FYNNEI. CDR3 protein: CASSDLFGGGGRDTQYF. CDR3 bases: TGTGCCAGCAGTGATCTCTTTGGCGGGGGGGGCAGAGATACGCAGTATTTT.

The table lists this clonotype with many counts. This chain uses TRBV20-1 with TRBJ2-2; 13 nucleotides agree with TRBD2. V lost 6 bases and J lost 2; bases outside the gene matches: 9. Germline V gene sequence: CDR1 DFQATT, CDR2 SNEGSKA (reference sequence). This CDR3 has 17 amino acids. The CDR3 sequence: CSANGLAGVSNTGELFF. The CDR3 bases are TGCAGTGCCAACGGACTAGCGGGAGTGTCTAACACCGGGGAGCTGTTTTTT.

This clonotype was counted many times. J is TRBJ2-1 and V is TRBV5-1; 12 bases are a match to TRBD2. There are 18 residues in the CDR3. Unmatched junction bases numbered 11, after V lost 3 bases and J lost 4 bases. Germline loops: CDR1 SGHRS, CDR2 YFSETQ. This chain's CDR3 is CASSSKKGGTSGYNEQFF. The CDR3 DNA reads TGCGCCAGCAGCTCGAAAAAGGGAGGGACTAGCGGGTACAATGAGCAGTTCTTC.